This T cell receptor (beta chain) was documented in a study of blood T cell repertoires in COVID-19. Looking at the study overall: The United States, Italy and Spain were the sources of the acute and convalescent COVID-19 samples. Nucleic acid was either cDNA or gDNA, and it came from T cells, B-cell-depleted T cells, or PBMCs.

Per germline, CDR1 LNHDA and CDR2 SQIVND (reference sequence). The CDR3 has 16 amino acids. After removal of 4 bases from V and 2 bases from J, the junction contained 7 bases not matched to a gene. Original processing notes: Reference gene primer amplification gave nucleated cell count estimates. The assay was immunoSEQ multiplex PCR, and TCRdb's table has in-frame clones only and misses some. V, J and clone size are those of that table, while D and trimming were read from the DNA. The table lists about 260,000 clones, about 85% of them singletons. This sequence was found in a man between 18 and 29 years old with active or convalescent COVID-19. Sequencing input: peripheral blood. The rearrangement joins TRBV19 to TRBJ2-3; 9 bases match TRBD2. CDR3 in amino acids: CASSTRLAGPTDTQYF. The CDR3 DNA reads as TGTGCCAGTAGTACTCGGCTAGCGGGACCCACAGATACGCAGTATTTT.